The 32 T cell receptor beta chains in this list originate from one sample, sequenced in a study of early T cells in non-severe SARS-CoV-2 infection (dated by TCRdb to the early 2020s). Libraries came from 5' RACE. Instrument on record: NextSeq 500. Through fastp at Q25 and MiXCR, TCRdb rebuilt clones from the public reads, retaining in-frame beta chains. Each CDR3 protein appears once, grouped with its most common genes and DNA. For this sample there are about 80,000 distinct CDR3 sequences; about 5% appear just once. Jointly, the top ten make up about 7% of the sample. The sample was whole blood, taken at baseline. The source of these receptors is an adult who was a healthcare worker with PCR-confirmed SARS-CoV-2 infection or an uninfected control (not recorded which).

This clonotype was observed at least ten times. The rearrangement uses TRBV7-6 and TRBJ1-3; D gene uncertain. Trimming removed 1 base at V and 0 bases at J, with 4 bases between. The CDR3 has 14 residues. The germline CDR1 and CDR2 sequences are SGHVS and FNYEAQ. The CDR3 region has the DNA TGTGCCAGCAGCTTAGGCAGCTCTGGAAACACCATATATTTT. This sequence encodes CASSLGSSGNTIYF.

This chain links TRBV28 with TRBJ1-4, with TRBD1 matching 9 bases. Germline V gives CDR1 MDHEN, CDR2 SYDVKM. The V and J ends lost 4 bases and 6 bases, in that order; junction bases with no gene match: 3. The CDR3 has 14 residues. The CDR3 protein is CASSSRQGDEKLFF. In DNA form, the CDR3 reads TGTGCCAGCAGTTCTAGACAGGGGGATGAAAAACTGTTTTTT.

The gene calls are TRBV7-8 and TRBJ2-1; D gene ambiguous. Trimming removed 4 bases from V and 4 bases from J, with 11 bases in between. Germline CDR1 reads SGHVS; CDR2 reads FQNEAQ. The length of the CDR3 is 14 residues. CDR3 sequence reads: CASSSTWRYNEQFF. CDR3 in DNA: TGTGCCAGCAGCTCGACGTGGCGGTACAATGAGCAGTTCTTC.

This clonotype occurred many times. The V gene is TRBV7-8, the J gene TRBJ1-1; TRBD1 agrees at 7 bases. V dropped 3 bases and J dropped 11; count of bases not matched to a gene: 12. The germline V gene has CDR1 SGHVS and CDR2 FQNEAQ. This CDR3 comprises 14 residues. The CDR3 is CASSFETGAIGAFF. The CDR3 DNA reads TGTGCCAGCAGCTTCGAAACAGGGGCCATTGGGGCTTTCTTT.

The chain recombines TRBV4-1 with TRBJ2-2, with no clear D. Germline V lookup: CDR1 MGHRA, CDR2 YSYEKL. The CDR3 has 14 residues. Between the trimmed V and J ends, which lost 7 bases and 5 bases, there was a span of 14 bases. CDR3 region: CASTPYAPTGELFF. CDR3 DNA sequence: TGCGCCAGCACCCCGTATGCACCGACCGGGGAGCTGTTTTTT.

The table lists this clonotype with many counts. The rearrangement uses TRBV5-6 and TRBJ2-7; 8 nucleotides line up with TRBD2. The junction had 3 bases not matched to a gene; V was cut back by 4 bases and J by 3 bases. The CDR3 covers 13 residues. Germline assignment: CDR1 SGHDT and CDR2 YYEEEE. DNA of the CDR3: TGTGCCAGCAGCCAAGGGACTAGCTACGAGCAGTACTTC. Protein sequence: CASSQGTSYEQYF.

This clonotype was found once. Just one base apart from a much larger clone, this may be a read error. The V and J genes are TRBV10-3 and TRBJ2-7; D is possibly TRBD1 (5 bases). Per germline, CDR1 ENHRY and CDR2 SYGVKD. The CDR3 length is 15 residues. The CDR3 bases are TGTGTCATCAGTGGCCCGGACACGGGCACCTACGAGCAGTACTTC. Translated: CVISGPDTGTYEQYF.

This clonotype was counted at least ten times. This rearrangement joins TRBV20-1 to TRBJ1-2; possible D gene TRBD1, 6 bases. Germline-derived CDR1 and CDR2 are DFQATT and SNEGSKA (reference sequence). V gave up 3 bases and J gave up 3 bases, with 8 bases separating them. This CDR3 has 12 residues. The CDR3 sequence: CSARRGDYGYTF. For the CDR3, the DNA is TGCAGTGCTAGGAGGGGGGACTATGGCTACACCTTC.

This clonotype has a handful of counts. The chain combines TRBV28 with TRBJ2-5; D unresolved. The CDR3 contains 14 residues. Germline V gene sequence: CDR1 MDHEN, CDR2 SYDVKM. Between the trimmed V and J ends, which lost 8 bases and 9 bases, there was a span of 22 bases. CDR3 sequence: CASSHLSLGGAQYF. In DNA form, the CDR3 reads TGTGCCAGCTCTCACTTATCCTTGGGTGGGGCCCAGTACTTC.

CDR3 sequence reads: CASRSGLAGNTGELFF. The CDR3 DNA is TGTGCCAGCAGGTCGGGACTAGCGGGAAACACCGGGGAGCTGTTTTTT. The V call is TRBV5-4, the J call TRBJ2-2; 13 bases map to TRBD2. V dropped 5 bases and J dropped 2; count of bases not matched to a gene: 3. The CDR3 runs 16 residues. Germline assignment: CDR1 SGHNT and CDR2 YYREEE (reference sequence).

This clonotype was recorded a few times. V and J are TRBV6-5 and TRBJ1-1; no firm D call. The CDR3 totals 14 residues. V dropped 8 bases and J dropped 7 bases, with 20 bases sitting between them. Germline values: CDR1 MNHEY, CDR2 SVGAGI. The CDR3 nucleotides are TGTGCCAGCGGCCTGGGCCCTCCGCAATTTGAAGCTTTCTTT. Encoded protein: CASGLGPPQFEAFF.

In this sample, this clonotype turned up many times. The chain links TRBV27 to TRBJ2-1; TRBD2 is a possible D gene (5 bases). The V and J ends lost 3 bases and 4 bases respectively, with 7 bases between them. CDR3 length: 13 residues. Looked up from germline, CDR1 is MNHEY and CDR2 is SMNVEV (reference sequence). The CDR3 is CASSFGGYNEQFF. The CDR3 coding sequence is TGTGCCAGCAGTTTTGGAGGATACAATGAGCAGTTCTTC.

In its sample, this clonotype was seen a few times. V and J are TRBV28 and TRBJ2-5; TRBD1 aligns across 8 bases. The trim removed 2 bases at V and 5 bases at J, leaving 7 bases unmatched. The CDR3 contains 15 residues. The germline gives CDR1 MDHEN, CDR2 SYDVKM. The CDR3 loop reads CASSLPRQGQETQYF. In DNA, the CDR3 is TGTGCCAGCAGTTTACCCCGACAGGGGCAGGAGACCCAGTACTTC.

This clonotype was recorded a few times. This chain links TRBV27 with TRBJ2-2; D might be TRBD1 (5 bases). The CDR3 is 18 residues long. The germline V and J ends were trimmed by 0 bases and 7 bases, with 21 bases remaining between them. Germline CDR1 and CDR2: MNHEY and SMNVEV (reference sequence). CDR3 amino acids: CASSLSPGNRRPNGELFF. CDR3 sequence (DNA): TGTGCCAGCAGTTTATCGCCAGGGAATCGCCGCCCGAACGGGGAGCTGTTTTTT.

This clonotype was detected ten times or more. This chain connects TRBV6-6 to TRBJ2-1, with 12 positions matching TRBD2. J was trimmed by 4 bases and V by 7 bases; bases with no gene match: 5. Germline CDR1 is MNHNY and CDR2 is SVGAGI (reference sequence). The CDR3 spans 15 residues. CDR3 sequence reads: CASTGLAGLYNEQFF. The DNA for the CDR3 is TGTGCCAGCACCGGACTAGCGGGGCTTTACAATGAGCAGTTCTTC.

This clonotype is judged medium-sized. The chain recombines TRBV3-1 with TRBJ2-1; a possible D gene is TRBD2 (6 bases). Germline V gene lookup returns CDR1 LGHDT and CDR2 YNNKEL (reference sequence). The CDR3 runs to 17 residues. V dropped 2 bases and J dropped 9 bases, with 23 bases sitting between them. CDR3: CASSQPRNPRVAAEQFF. CDR3 DNA sequence: TGTGCCAGCAGCCAACCTCGGAATCCTAGAGTAGCGGCTGAGCAGTTCTTC.

This clonotype was seen repeatedly, ten times or more. The chain links TRBV27 to TRBJ1-2; no clear D. The germline gives CDR1 MNHEY, CDR2 SMNVEV (reference sequence). V gave up 5 bases and J gave up 5 bases, with 6 bases separating them. This CDR3 has 11 amino acids. The CDR3 DNA follows: TGTGCCAGCAGTCAAGGTTATGGCTACACCTTC. Its translation: CASSQGYGYTF.

The chain has TRBV5-6 and TRBJ2-7, with a possible D match to TRBD1 (6 bases). The V gene lost 1 base and the J gene lost 0 bases, with 14 bases spanning the gap. The CDR3 is made up of 16 amino acids. Germline V gene lookup returns CDR1 SGHDT and CDR2 YYEEEE. DNA for the CDR3: TGTGCCAGCAGCTTGAGGGGGAGAGGAAGCTCCTACGAGCAGTACTTC. Translation gives CASSLRGRGSSYEQYF. Full variable domain (missing parts from reference TRBV5-6 and TRBJ2-7): DAGVTQSPTHLIKTRGQQVTLRCSPKSGHDTVSWYQQALGQGPQFIFQYYEEEERQRGNFPDRFSGHQFPNYSSELNVNALLLGDSALYLCASSLRGRGSSYEQYFGPGTRLTVT.

This clonotype has at least ten counts. The chain carries TRBV15 and TRBJ2-7; maybe TRBD1 (5 bases). Germline lookup yields CDR1 LNHNV and CDR2 YYDKDF (reference sequence). The CDR3 sequence is 16 residues long. V was pared by 0 bases and J by 3 bases, with 15 bases between. CDR3 residues: CATSRDLGPPIYEQYF. CDR3 nucleotides: TGTGCCACCAGCAGAGATCTGGGGCCCCCCATCTACGAGCAGTACTTC.

At least ten counts were recorded for this clonotype. The chain joins TRBV13 to TRBJ1-5; 7 bases agree with TRBD1. CDR1 and CDR2 from the germline V gene are PRHDT and FYEKMQ (reference sequence). Trimming cost V 4 bases and J 0 bases; bases outside gene matches: 6. The CDR3 loop spans 16 amino acids. CDR3 DNA: TGTGCCAGCAGCTCCCGGGACAGCAATAGCAATCAGCCCCAGCATTTT. It yields the protein CASSSRDSNSNQPQHF.

This clonotype showed up many times. The chain has TRBV29-1 and TRBJ1-2; D not certain. The V and J ends lost 0 bases and 7 bases respectively, with 15 bases between them. CDR1 SQVTM and CDR2 ANQGSEA come from the germline V gene. CDR3 length: 14 amino acids. For the CDR3, the DNA is TGCAGCGTTGAAGAAGATCTCCCGGCGGGTGGCTACACCTTC. Protein: CSVEEDLPAGGYTF.

This chain uses TRBV11-3 with TRBJ1-1; D may be TRBD1 (5 bases). This CDR3 comprises 13 residues. V lost 6 bases, J lost 5 bases, and 13 bases lay in between. Looked up from germline, CDR1 is SGHNT and CDR2 is YENEEA. The CDR3 spells CASSQQGWTEAFF. The CDR3 DNA reads TGTGCCAGCAGTCAGCAGGGCTGGACTGAAGCTTTCTTT.

This clonotype has a handful of counts. The chain is built from TRBV29-1 and TRBJ1-1; D gene ambiguous. The CDR3 runs 10 residues. The V and J ends lost 4 bases and 6 bases respectively, with 6 bases between them. The germline V gene has CDR1 SQVTM and CDR2 ANQGSEA. The CDR3 DNA reads as TGCAGCGTTGTGCCGGCTGAAGCTTTCTTT. As protein: CSVVPAEAFF. Drawing the rest from reference TRBV29-1 and TRBJ1-1, the complete variable domain is SAVISQKPSRDICQRGTSLTIQCQVDSQVTMMFWYRQQPGQSLTLIATANQGSEATYESGFVIDKFPISRPNLTFSTLTVSNMSPEDSSIYLCSVVPAEAFFGQGTRLTVV.

Ten or more counts support this clonotype. The chain employs TRBV7-8 and TRBJ2-2; 11 bases are a match to TRBD2. The CDR3 covers 16 residues. V shed 5 bases, J shed 2 bases, and the junction held 4 bases outside the gene matches. In germline, CDR1 is SGHVS, CDR2 FQNEAQ. CDR3 sequence: CASSLTSGVNTGELFF. CDR3 DNA sequence: TGTGCCAGCAGCCTGACTAGCGGGGTTAACACCGGGGAGCTGTTTTTT.

At least ten counts were recorded for this clonotype. The rearrangement links TRBV7-8 to TRBJ2-3; D gene uncertain. Trimming took 5 bases from V and 0 from J, leaving 9 bases between them. Germline loops: CDR1 SGHVS, CDR2 FQNEAQ. The CDR3 consists of 14 residues. The CDR3 region is CASSLRRSTDTQYF. CDR3 DNA: TGTGCCAGCAGCCTTCGACGGAGCACAGATACGCAGTATTTT.

The table lists this clonotype with many counts. The chain uses TRBV3-1 and TRBJ2-3; maybe TRBD2 (6 bases). Trimming took 0 bases from V and 1 from J, leaving 11 bases between them. The V gene's germline CDR1 is LGHDT and CDR2 YNNKEL (reference sequence). This CDR3 is built from 16 residues. CDR3 residues: CASSQDPGLGTDTQYF. CDR3 nucleotide sequence: TGTGCCAGCAGCCAAGATCCGGGACTGGGCACAGATACGCAGTATTTT.

The sample holds many counts of this clonotype. The chain uses TRBV29-1 and TRBJ2-2; 7 bases line up with TRBD1. CDR1 is SQVTM and CDR2 is ANQGSEA in the germline V gene. The junction had 10 bases not matched to a gene; V was cut back by 5 bases and J by 4 bases. The CDR3 is 15 residues long. CDR3 amino acids: CSVKLPGQITGELFF. The CDR3 DNA is TGCAGCGTTAAACTCCCGGGACAGATCACCGGGGAGCTGTTTTTT.

Concerning this clonotype itself: A read error is possible here, since a much larger clone lies one base away. The chain employs TRBV6-2 or TRBV6-3 and TRBJ2-7, with 7 bases matching TRBD1. The CDR3 extends over 11 amino acids. Looked up from germline, CDR1 is MNHEY and CDR2 is SVGEGT. The V gene end was trimmed by 11 bases and the J gene end by 7 bases; junction bases not matched to a gene: 8. DNA for the CDR3: TGTGCCGGCACAACAGGGGAAGAGCAGTACTTC. It specifies CAGTTGEEQYF.

The V call is TRBV7-3, the J call TRBJ2-1; weak D call: TRBD2 (6 bases). Germline V gene lookup returns CDR1 SGHTA and CDR2 FQGTGA. The V gene lost 4 bases and the J gene lost 6 bases, with 16 bases spanning the gap. This CDR3 comprises 15 residues. The CDR3 sequence is CASSSHYGRGNEQFF. CDR3 coding DNA: TGTGCCAGCAGCTCCCATTACGGGAGAGGCAATGAGCAGTTCTTC.

This clonotype was seen only a few times. The V and J genes are TRBV7-9 and TRBJ2-5; a possible D gene is TRBD1 (6 bases). Trimming left V 8 bases short and J 5 bases short, with 27 bases between. This CDR3 region has 17 residues. Germline V lookup: CDR1 SEHNR, CDR2 FQNEAQ (reference sequence). The CDR3 here is CASVGSEATGPGETQYF. As DNA, the CDR3 is TGTGCCAGCGTGGGGTCGGAGGCGACAGGACCGGGGGAGACCCAGTACTTC.

The chain has TRBV7-9 and TRBJ2-1, with TRBD2 matching 12 bases. After removal of 1 base from V and 1 base from J, the junction contained 5 bases not matched to a gene. Germline loops: CDR1 SEHNR, CDR2 FQNEAQ (reference sequence). The CDR3 has 18 residues. CDR3 residues: CASSLVASGRGSYNEQFF. DNA for the CDR3: TGTGCCAGCAGCTTAGTTGCTAGCGGGAGGGGGTCCTACAATGAGCAGTTCTTC.

At least ten counts were recorded for this clonotype. The chain links TRBV7-2 to TRBJ2-1, with 10 positions matching TRBD2. The V gene end was trimmed by 5 bases and the J gene end by 0 bases; junction bases not matched to a gene: 4. The CDR3 contains 16 residues. Germline V gene data show CDR1 as SGHTA and CDR2 as FQGNSA. The CDR3 nucleotides are TGTGCCAGCAGCACCCCTAGCGGGAGCTCCTACAATGAGCAGTTCTTC. Protein product: CASSTPSGSSYNEQFF.